Below, 29 T cell receptor beta chains from the same sample are listed, as sequenced in a study of response to subunit inactivated influenza vaccine. TCRdb used MiXCR to reprocess the RT-PCR reads, holding one entry per CDR3 protein. Found here are fewer than 400,000 distinct CDR3 sequences, just over 20% of them singletons; the top ten hold more than 8.5%. The sample consisted of PBMCs from blood, taken about 20 months after vaccination. The source of these receptors is a man between 50 and 69 years old who received an inactivated influenza vaccine.

The chain uses TRBV6-1 and TRBJ1-2, with D tentatively TRBD1 (6 bases). CDR1 and CDR2 (germline): MNHNS, SASEGT. The CDR3 runs to 14 residues. The germline V and J ends were trimmed by 5 bases and 7 bases, with 17 bases remaining between them. The CDR3 sequence is CASSIVTGMGGYTF. CDR3 coding DNA: TGTGCCAGCAGTATCGTTACAGGGATGGGTGGCTACACCTTC.

The genes are TRBV20-1 and TRBJ2-1; D remains unclear. V was cut by 4 bases and J by 5 bases, with 12 bases left in between. The germline V gene has CDR1 DFQATT and CDR2 SNEGSKA (reference sequence). CDR3 length: 13 residues. For the CDR3, the DNA is TGCAGTGCTACAAATCCAAAACACAATGAGCAGTTCTTC. The encoded protein is CSATNPKHNEQFF.

This chain uses TRBV5-6 with TRBJ2-6; TRBD1 aligns across 8 bases. CDR3 size: 20 residues. CDR1 and CDR2 from the germline V gene are SGHDT and YYEEEE. Trimming took 4 bases from V and 0 from J; bases not matched to a gene: 15. As DNA, the CDR3 is TGTGCCAGCAGCCGTCCCGGGACAGGAATTCCCGTCTCTGGGGCCAACGTCCTGACTTTC. Translation: CASSRPGTGIPVSGANVLTF. The whole variable domain, filled in from reference TRBV5-6 and TRBJ2-6, reads DAGVTQSPTHLIKTRGQQVTLRCSPKSGHDTVSWYQQALGQGPQFIFQYYEEEERQRGNFPDRFSGHQFPNYSSELNVNALLLGDSALYLCASSRPGTGIPVSGANVLTFGAGSRLTVL.

This clonotype was seen at least ten times. The chain joins TRBV20-1 to TRBJ1-5, with TRBD1 as a possible D gene (5 bases). Germline V gene data show CDR1 as DFQATT and CDR2 as SNEGSKA (reference sequence). CDR3 length: 13 amino acids. V lost 8 bases and J 2 bases, leaving 13 bases between the germline ends. This CDR3 reads CSSLTVGNQPQHF. DNA for the CDR3: TGCAGTTCCCTGACAGTAGGCAATCAGCCCCAGCATTTT.

The rearrangement joins TRBV12-3 or TRBV12-4 to TRBJ1-5; D is perhaps TRBD1 (5 bases). The germline V and J ends were trimmed by 5 bases and 4 bases, with 9 bases remaining between them. This CDR3 is 13 amino acids long. DNA for the CDR3: TGTGCCAGCAGTCGGGGGACTAATCAGCCCCAGCATTTT. This codes for CASSRGTNQPQHF.

This clonotype was detected many times. The genes are TRBV24-1 and TRBJ2-3; 12 nucleotides align to TRBD2. V was pared by 1 base and J by 5 bases, with 12 bases of the junction left unmatched. This CDR3 region has 19 residues. Germline loops: CDR1 KGHDR, CDR2 SFDVKD. CDR3 amino acids: CATSDFPSRLAGAKDTQYF. CDR3 DNA: TGTGCCACCAGTGATTTCCCTTCTCGACTAGCGGGAGCTAAAGATACGCAGTATTTT.

The V and J genes are TRBV5-1 and TRBJ2-2; D may be TRBD1 (5 bases). Trimming pared 7 bases from V and 7 bases from J, leaving 17 bases between. Germline lookup yields CDR1 SGHRS and CDR2 YFSETQ. The CDR3 loop spans 14 amino acids. The CDR3 spells CASRTGPSFGELFF. CDR3 nucleotide sequence: TGCGCCAGCCGTACAGGACCCTCGTTCGGGGAGCTGTTTTTT. The full variable domain, completed using reference TRBV5-1 and TRBJ2-2, is KAGVTQTPRYLIKTRGQQVTLSCSPISGHRSVSWYQQTPGQGLQFLFEYFSETQRNKGNFPGRFSGRQFSNSRSEMNVSTLELGDSALYLCASRTGPSFGELFFGEGSRLTVL.

This clonotype was observed at least ten times. V usage is TRBV6-5 and J usage is TRBJ1-1; D unclear. The V end was cut by 4 bases, the J end by 1 base, with 7 bases between. CDR1 is MNHEY and CDR2 is SVGAGI in the germline V gene. This CDR3 contains 13 residues. The chain's CDR3 is CASSWVENTEAFF. CDR3 coding DNA: TGTGCCAGCAGTTGGGTAGAGAACACTGAAGCTTTCTTT.

V gene TRBV20-1 combines with J gene TRBJ1-2, with a tentative D call TRBD1 (5 bases). The CDR3 is 15 amino acids. The V end lost 4 bases, the J end lost 2 bases, and 17 bases lay between the germline ends. Germline CDR1 and CDR2: DFQATT and SNEGSKA (reference sequence). CDR3 loop: CSATPPGGLNYGYTF. The CDR3 bases are TGCAGTGCTACGCCCCCGGGGGGATTAAACTATGGCTACACCTTC.

The chain recombines TRBV5-1 with TRBJ2-6; TRBD1 agrees at 9 bases. V was pared by 0 bases and J by 0 bases, with 4 bases of the junction left unmatched. Germline V gene data show CDR1 as SGHRS and CDR2 as YFSETQ. This CDR3 is 18 amino acids long. The CDR3 spells CASSLVDRGRSGANVLTF. CDR3 nucleotides: TGCGCCAGCAGCTTGGTGGACAGGGGACGCTCTGGGGCCAACGTCCTGACTTTC.

The DNA of the CDR3 is TGTGCCAGCAGGCAGACAGAGTCCTACGAGCAGTACTTC. This encodes CASRQTESYEQYF. This chain uses TRBV7-9 with TRBJ2-7, with D maybe TRBD1 (5 bases). Germline lookup yields CDR1 SEHNR and CDR2 FQNEAQ (reference sequence). The CDR3 contains 13 residues. The V and J ends lost 6 bases and 1 base respectively, with 10 bases between them.

In regard to this clonotype: With a much larger clone just one base away, this may be a read error. The V and J genes are TRBV6-2 or TRBV6-3 and TRBJ1-1, with TRBD1 as a possible D gene (5 bases). Looked up from germline, CDR1 is MNHEY and CDR2 is SVGEGT. This CDR3 comprises 13 residues. Trimming took 6 bases from V and 1 from J, leaving 9 bases between them. The CDR3 loop is CASSETGNTEAFF. The CDR3 DNA follows: TGTGCCAGCAGCGAAACAGGGAACACTGAAGCTTTCTTT.

The V gene is TRBV4-2, the J gene TRBJ1-2; D uncertain. Germline lookup yields CDR1 LGHNA and CDR2 YNFKEQ. The V end was cut by 0 bases, the J end by 4 bases, with 15 bases between. This CDR3 is built from 16 residues. In DNA, the CDR3 is TGTGCCAGCAGCCAAGACGTGGGGAACAAACCCTATGGCTACACCTTC. Amino acids: CASSQDVGNKPYGYTF.

This clonotype was counted many times. The chain has TRBV28 and TRBJ1-5; D unclear. The CDR3 totals 13 residues. V lost 7 bases, J lost 1 base, and 8 bases lay in between. The germline V gene has CDR1 MDHEN and CDR2 SYDVKM. The CDR3 is CASNTDSNQPQHF. The CDR3 DNA follows: TGTGCCAGCAATACCGACAGCAATCAGCCCCAGCATTTT.

This clonotype was detected many times. The chain recombines TRBV7-6 with TRBJ2-3; possibly TRBD1 for D (5 bases). The germline V gene has CDR1 SGHVS and CDR2 FNYEAQ. The CDR3 runs 16 residues. The V end lost 4 bases, the J end lost 0 bases, and 14 bases lay between the germline ends. CDR3 loop: CASSYKGGASTDTQYF. The DNA of the CDR3 is TGTGCCAGCAGCTACAAGGGTGGGGCTAGCACAGATACGCAGTATTTT.

This clonotype was observed once. In DNA form, the CDR3 reads TGTGCCAGCAGTTACGGGACAGGACACCGTGCCTACGAGCAGTACTTC. This translates into CASSYGTGHRAYEQYF. The chain has TRBV6-2 or TRBV6-3 and TRBJ2-7; TRBD1 matches 8 bases. Germline V gene sequence: CDR1 MNHEY, CDR2 SVGEGT. The CDR3 spans 16 residues. The ends lost 2 bases at V and 2 bases at J; junction bases unmatched: 8.

In this sample, this clonotype turned up a few times. This may stem from a read error, because a much larger clone lies one nucleotide away. The gene calls are TRBV14 and TRBJ2-1; 9 bases line up with TRBD1. Germline V gives CDR1 SGHDN, CDR2 FVKESK. V shed 4 bases, J shed 4 bases, and the junction held 5 bases outside the gene matches. The CDR3 is 15 residues long. This chain's CDR3 is CASSRRDRVYNEQFF. In DNA, the CDR3 is TGTGCCAGCAGCCGCCGGGACAGGGTTTACAATGAGCAGTTCTTC.

The chain carries TRBV3-1 and TRBJ1-6; D not resolved. Germline CDR1 is LGHDT and CDR2 is YNNKEL (reference sequence). With 0 bases removed from V and 4 bases from J, the gap between germline ends came to 7 bases. CDR3 length equals 15 residues. The CDR3 region has the DNA TGTGCCAGCAGCCAAGATGGTATTTATAATTCACCCCTCCACTTT. This gives the protein CASSQDGIYNSPLHF.

V and J are TRBV20-1 and TRBJ2-7; 7 bases line up with TRBD2. Germline V gene lookup returns CDR1 DFQATT and CDR2 SNEGSKA (reference sequence). The CDR3 has 16 residues. V shed 4 bases and J 0 bases; nucleotides not matched to a gene: 12. CDR3 in DNA: TGCAGTGCTACGTCAGATCTAGCGGAGATCTCCTACGAGCAGTACTTC. Translated: CSATSDLAEISYEQYF.

The chain employs TRBV11-2 and TRBJ1-1; 8 bases line up with TRBD1. The CDR3 contains 13 residues. The V segment lost 1 base and the J segment 9 bases; nucleotides outside the gene matches: 4. The germline V gene has CDR1 SGHAT and CDR2 FQNNGV. The CDR3 sequence: CASSLVQGAQAFF. DNA of the CDR3: TGTGCCAGCAGCTTAGTTCAGGGGGCACAAGCTTTCTTT.

This chain uses TRBV7-2 with TRBJ1-1, with unresolved D. Trimming removed 1 base at V and 6 bases at J, with 12 bases between. The CDR3 sequence is 14 residues long. Germline loops: CDR1 SGHTA, CDR2 FQGNSA. CDR3 nucleotides: TGTGCCAGCAGCTTAGATGGCGGTTATTCTGAAGCTTTCTTT. Translated, it gives CASSLDGGYSEAFF.

The CDR3 coding sequence is TGCAGTGCTGCGAAAGGGCCTAATTCACCCCTCCACTTT. This gives the protein CSAAKGPNSPLHF. The chain joins TRBV20-1 to TRBJ1-6; D unresolved. CDR1 and CDR2 from the germline V gene are DFQATT and SNEGSKA (reference sequence). This CDR3 region has 13 residues. V was shortened by 5 bases and J by 6 bases, with 11 bases between the two germline ends.

The rearrangement uses TRBV11-2 and TRBJ2-3, with TRBD1 matching 7 bases. The CDR3 loop spans 12 amino acids. V lost 5 bases and J lost 8; bases outside the gene matches: 4. Looked up from germline, CDR1 is SGHAT and CDR2 is FQNNGV. CDR3 DNA: TGTGCCAGCAGCAGAACAGGGGCTACGCAGTATTTT. It codes for CASSRTGATQYF.

This clonotype was observed a handful of times. V is TRBV5-1 and J is TRBJ2-1; TRBD1 matches at 9 bases. Trimming took 2 bases from V and 5 from J; bases not matched to a gene: 8. This CDR3 comprises 16 residues. The germline V gene encodes CDR1 SGHRS and CDR2 YFSETQ. The CDR3 sequence is CASSLLTGGFHNEQFF. CDR3 sequence (DNA): TGCGCCAGCAGCTTACTAACAGGGGGCTTTCACAATGAGCAGTTCTTC.

This rearrangement joins TRBV6-1 to TRBJ2-5; 13 nucleotides align to TRBD2. The V gene's germline CDR1 is MNHNS and CDR2 SASEGT. V lost 6 bases to trimming and J lost 1 base; unmatched junction nucleotides: 14. The CDR3 sequence is 19 residues long. CDR3 sequence: CASRTNGLAGDSPQETQYF. The DNA for the CDR3 is TGTGCCAGCAGAACTAACGGACTAGCGGGGGATTCTCCCCAAGAGACCCAGTACTTC.

This chain connects TRBV28 to TRBJ2-3; TRBD2 agrees at 13 bases. With V trimmed by 5 bases and J by 4 bases, 12 bases remained unmatched. Germline lookup yields CDR1 MDHEN and CDR2 SYDVKM. The CDR3 consists of 18 residues. As DNA, the CDR3 is TGTGCCAGCAGTCCGGGCCTCGGGACTAGCGGGACGTCAGATACGCAGTATTTT. Protein: CASSPGLGTSGTSDTQYF.

This clonotype was observed a few times. This rearrangement joins TRBV29-1 to TRBJ1-1, with D perhaps matching TRBD1 (6 bases). The CDR3 covers 14 residues. Deletions cut 1 base from V and 1 base from J, with 10 bases between. Looked up from germline, CDR1 is SQVTM and CDR2 is ANQGSEA. The CDR3 nucleotides read TGCAGCGTTGAAGGCGGACAGAAGAACACTGAAGCTTTCTTT. Translating gives CSVEGGQKNTEAFF.

Only a few counts were recorded for this clonotype. The chain employs TRBV6-2 or TRBV6-3 and TRBJ2-7; 12 positions agree with TRBD2. Losses at the gene ends were 5 bases for V and 5 bases for J; bases not matched to a gene: 13. Germline V gives CDR1 MNHEY, CDR2 SVGEGT. This CDR3 has 17 amino acids. The chain's CDR3 is CASSPRTSGVGRDEQYF. The DNA of the CDR3 is TGTGCCAGCAGTCCACGGACTAGCGGGGTAGGACGGGACGAGCAGTACTTC.

In this sample, this clonotype turned up a few times. The CDR3 DNA reads as TGCAGCTTTCGGTGGGGGTCGGGCGCCAATGAGCAGTTCTTC. Its translation is CSFRWGSGANEQFF. The chain carries TRBV29-1 and TRBJ2-1; D possibly uses TRBD1 or TRBD2 (5 bases each). The germline CDR1 and CDR2 sequences are SQVTM and ANQGSEA. The CDR3 is 14 residues long. The germline V and J ends were trimmed by 8 bases and 6 bases, with 20 bases remaining between them.